These 6 T cell receptor beta chains share one sample of origin, sequenced in a study of T cells in Graves' hyperthyroidism and ophthalmopathy. RNA transcripts yielded amplified TCR beta CDR3 regions. An initial round of RT-PCR targeting the TCR CDR3 relied on the HTBI primer set. TCRdb reprocessed the multiplex PCR reads with MiXCR, giving one entry per CDR3 protein. The sample consists of around 300,000 distinct CDR3 sequences, 13% of them appearing once. The sample was blood. Receptors originate from a woman aged 25 to 45 with Graves' hyperthyroidism that later progressed to Graves' ophthalmopathy.

The sample holds a few counts of this clonotype. The V and J genes are TRBV6-1 and TRBJ2-5; 11 bases map to TRBD2. The germline V gene encodes CDR1 MNHNS and CDR2 SASEGT. This CDR3 has 16 amino acids. With V trimmed by 6 bases and J by 3 bases, 9 bases remained unmatched. Written as DNA, the CDR3 is TGTGCCAGCAGATTCTCCGGGACTAGCGGAAAAGAGACCCAGTACTTC. As protein: CASRFSGTSGKETQYF.

This clonotype was detected only a few times. The rearrangement uses TRBV18 and TRBJ2-5; 7 bases map to TRBD2. Looked up from germline, CDR1 is KGHSH and CDR2 is LQKENI. The CDR3 loop spans 14 amino acids. V lost 3 bases and J lost 4; bases outside the gene matches: 5. The CDR3 DNA is TGTGCCAGCTCACCTGAGACGGGGGGAGAGACCCAGTACTTC. Translated, it gives CASSPETGGETQYF.

This clonotype has ten or more counts. The chain recombines TRBV7-2 with TRBJ2-1; D remains ambiguous. Germline CDR1 reads SGHTA; CDR2 reads FQGNSA. The CDR3 is made up of 11 amino acids. V lost 5 bases and J lost 13, with 12 bases in between. Here the CDR3 DNA reads TGTGCCAGCAGCCCTGCGGATTCACAGTTCTTC. It yields the protein CASSPADSQFF.

There are many counts of this clonotype. The chain is built from TRBV28 and TRBJ1-1; TRBD1 might be the D (5 bases). This CDR3 spans 14 amino acids. Per germline, CDR1 MDHEN and CDR2 SYDVKM. The V end lost 2 bases, the J end lost 4 bases, and 11 bases lay between the germline ends. The CDR3 sequence: CASSLLIQGTEAFF. The CDR3 nucleotides are TGTGCCAGCAGTTTACTCATCCAGGGCACTGAAGCTTTCTTT.

Ten or more counts support this clonotype. The chain joins TRBV5-4 to TRBJ1-3, with TRBD1 identical over 7 bases. CDR3 length: 13 amino acids. J gave up 4 bases and V 4 bases, and 2 bases lay outside the gene matches. The germline V gene has CDR1 SGHNT and CDR2 YYREEE (reference sequence). In DNA, the CDR3 is TGTGCCAGCAGCGCAGGGGGAGGAAACACCATATATTTT. Translated, it gives CASSAGGGNTIYF.

The chain has TRBV20-1 and TRBJ2-7; 12 bases line up with TRBD2. CDR1 DFQATT and CDR2 SNEGSKA come from the germline V gene (reference sequence). V shed 3 bases, J shed 4 bases, and the junction held 4 bases outside the gene matches. The CDR3 sequence is 14 residues long. The CDR3 region has the DNA TGCAGTGCTAGTACCCTAGCGGGAGGGTACGAGCAGTACTTC. It yields the protein CSASTLAGGYEQYF.